This T cell receptor (beta chain) came from a study of T cells expressing NK-cell markers. TCRdb processed the 5' RACE reads again and assigns one entry to each CDR3 protein, with no DNA. This sample's table has 350,000 to 500,000 distinct CDR3 sequences. Germline-derived CDR1 and CDR2 are DFQATT and SNEGSKA (reference sequence). The CDR3 loop spans 15 amino acids. The rearrangement uses TRBV20-1 and TRBJ2-5; TCRdb names TRBD2, which stays unverified in the absence of DNA. The clonotype comes from a woman between 18 and 69 years old in good health. Sequencing was done on a sample of blood T cells: a sorted CD56 or NKG2C T cell subset, CD4+ or CD8+ T cells, or bulk PBMC T cells (not recorded which). The CDR3 is CSARRGGRGGETQYF.